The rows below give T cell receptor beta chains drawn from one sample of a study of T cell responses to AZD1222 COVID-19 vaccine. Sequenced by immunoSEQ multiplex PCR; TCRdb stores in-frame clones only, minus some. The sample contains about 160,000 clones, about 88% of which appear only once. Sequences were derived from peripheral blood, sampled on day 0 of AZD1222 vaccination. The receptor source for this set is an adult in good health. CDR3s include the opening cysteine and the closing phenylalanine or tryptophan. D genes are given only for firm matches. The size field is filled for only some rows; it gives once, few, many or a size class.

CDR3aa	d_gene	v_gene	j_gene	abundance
CASSRTGDHEQYF	TRBD1	TRBV5-1	TRBJ2-7	NA
CASSLRTSLYEQYF	NA	TRBV11-2	TRBJ2-7	NA
CASTARTSGYNEQFF	TRBD2	TRBV19	TRBJ2-1	NA
CASSFGSLGTEAFF	NA	TRBV6-2/TRBV6-3	TRBJ1-1	few
CASSIRAASGHEQFF	NA	TRBV19	TRBJ2-1	NA
CASSPRGGAFLNTEAFF	NA	TRBV11-3	TRBJ1-1	NA
CSASLSGTYNQPQHF	NA	TRBV20-1	TRBJ1-5	NA
CASSIEGFGGYTF	NA	TRBV19	TRBJ1-2	NA
CAISESPGSNYGYTF	NA	TRBV10-3	TRBJ1-2	NA
CASSEATRGHGTEAFF	NA	TRBV6-1	TRBJ1-1	few
CASSFINTGELFF	NA	TRBV27	TRBJ2-2	NA
CASSPLGSGSGNTIYF	NA	TRBV9	TRBJ1-3	NA
CASSPRGGGTEAFF	NA	TRBV7-3	TRBJ1-1	NA
CASTETFTSNEKLFF	NA	TRBV19	TRBJ1-4	NA
CASSFSTGTGRDEQFF	TRBD1	TRBV11-3	TRBJ2-1	NA
CASSRQDQETQYF	NA	TRBV7-2	TRBJ2-5	once
CASSQDTGGSNSPLHF	TRBD1	TRBV14	TRBJ1-6	once
CASSGRGQGGEKLFF	TRBD1	TRBV7-9	TRBJ1-4	NA
CASSQDATNEAFF	NA	TRBV4-3	TRBJ1-1	NA
CASSQGDPTDTQYF	NA	TRBV4-1	TRBJ2-3	NA